The entry that follows covers one TCR beta chain sequence. What it binds is not known. The protocol was immunoSEQ multiplex PCR, while the TCRdb copy is restricted to in-frame clones and leaves out a portion. The top ten clones hold roughly 45% of a sample with around 4,600 clones, over 55% of them seen once. The data are from a study of CD8 T cell repertoires and HIV-1 epitope variants. For the study at large: Separate wells received one of Twenty-five Gag or Nef variant peptides. The baseline condition was 1M T cells left uncultured. Enriched T cells were co-cultured with equal numbers of autologous T cell-negative antigen-presenting cells.

Study conclusions and caveats: About ten TCR beta clonotypes were antigen-specific, six or seven apparently recognizing autologous or escape variants.

The CDR3 sequence is 14 residues long. V lost 1 base and J lost 5, with 11 bases in between. CDR1 and CDR2 from the germline V gene are LNHDA and SQIVND (reference sequence). The sequenced material came from cultured CD8+ T cells derived from PBMCs. The clonotype comes from a male donor with HIV. This chain links TRBV19 with TRBJ1-2; D is unclear. This CDR3 is CASSIAAAAYGYTF. In nucleotides, the CDR3 is TGTGCCAGTAGTATAGCTGCGGCAGCGTATGGCTACACCTTC. Combining the CDR3 with reference TRBV19 and TRBJ1-2 gives the whole variable domain DGGITQSPKYLFRKEGQNVTLSCEQNLNHDAMYWYRQDPGQGLRLIYYSQIVNDFQKGDIAEGYSVSREKKESFPLTVTSAQKNPTAFYLCASSIAAAAYGYTFGSGTRLTVV.